Shown below are 6 T cell receptor beta chains from a single sample sequenced in a study of blood T cell repertoires in COVID-19. TCRdb's copy holds only in-frame clones and misses some; the assay was immunoSEQ multiplex PCR. Of 40,000 or so clones in the sample, about 90% are singletons; the top ten hold more than 10%. The specimen was peripheral blood. The receptors were sampled from a human donor in a cohort sampled during active COVID-19.

The rearrangement joins TRBV27 to TRBJ2-7; 9 bases are a match to TRBD2. Germline-derived CDR1 and CDR2 are MNHEY and SMNVEV (reference sequence). The CDR3 totals 15 residues. V trimming: 8 bases; J trimming: 6 bases; junction bases outside the gene matches: 14. CDR3 coding DNA: TGTGCCAGCCGGCCCCGGGGACTAGCAAACTCCGAGCAGTACTTC. Its protein is CASRPRGLANSEQYF.

The V and J genes are TRBV7-2 and TRBJ2-2; a weak D match, TRBD1 (6 bases). This CDR3 has 16 amino acids. The V end was cut by 1 base, the J end by 5 bases, with 14 bases between. Germline loops: CDR1 SGHTA, CDR2 FQGNSA. CDR3 in amino acids: CASSLVGTYQTGELFF. CDR3 coding DNA: TGTGCCAGCAGCTTAGTAGGGACATACCAAACCGGGGAGCTGTTTTTT.

The chain recombines TRBV5-4 with TRBJ2-5; the D is unclear. V was shortened by 4 bases and J by 2 bases, with 12 bases between the two germline ends. The CDR3 sequence is 14 residues long. Germline-derived CDR1 and CDR2 are SGHNT and YYREEE (reference sequence). CDR3 loop: CASSPKLGQETQYF. CDR3 nucleotide sequence: TGTGCCAGCAGCCCTAAGCTCGGTCAAGAGACCCAGTACTTC. Drawing the rest from reference TRBV5-4 and TRBJ2-5, the complete variable domain is ETGVTQSPTHLIKTRGQQVTLRCSSQSGHNTVSWYQQALGQGPQFIFQYYREEENGRGNFPPRFSGLQFPNYSSELNVNALELDDSALYLCASSPKLGQETQYFGPGTRLLVL.

The chain carries TRBV10-3 and TRBJ2-7; D might be TRBD2 (5 bases). Germline CDR1 reads ENHRY; CDR2 reads SYGVKD. The CDR3 extends over 11 amino acids. Trimming cost V 4 bases and J 4 bases, with 5 bases left between them. CDR3 protein: CAISGTYEQYF. CDR3 nucleotides: TGTGCCATCAGTGGGACTTACGAGCAGTACTTC.

A note on this clone: Relative to the germline gene, one junction end is altered; a read error may explain this. The chain recombines TRBV7-7 with TRBJ2-1, with TRBD1 as a possible D gene (5 bases). Germline loops: CDR1 SSHAT, CDR2 FNYEAQ (reference sequence). The CDR3 totals 15 residues. CDR3 coding DNA: TGTGCTAGCAGCTTGGGGTGGGGCGGTTACAATGAGCAGTTCTTC. Translating it yields CASSLGWGGYNEQFF.

The V and J genes are TRBV5-4 and TRBJ1-2, with 7 bases fitting TRBD1. There are 13 residues in the CDR3. Germline loops: CDR1 SGHNT, CDR2 YYREEE (reference sequence). V shed 2 bases and J 8 bases; nucleotides not matched to a gene: 6. CDR3 sequence reads: CASSFGTDVGYTF. The CDR3 region has the DNA TGTGCCAGCAGCTTCGGGACAGATGTCGGCTACACCTTC.